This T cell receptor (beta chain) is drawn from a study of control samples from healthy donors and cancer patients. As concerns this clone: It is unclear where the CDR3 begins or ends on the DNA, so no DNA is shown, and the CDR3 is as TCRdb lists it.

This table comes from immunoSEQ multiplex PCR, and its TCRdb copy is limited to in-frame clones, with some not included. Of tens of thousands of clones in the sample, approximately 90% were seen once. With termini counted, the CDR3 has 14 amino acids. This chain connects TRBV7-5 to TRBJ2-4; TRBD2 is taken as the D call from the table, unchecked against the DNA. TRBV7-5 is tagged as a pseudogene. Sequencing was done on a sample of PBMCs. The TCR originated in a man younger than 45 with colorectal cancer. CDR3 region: CVRSLVAPGNIQYF.